This TCR beta chain originates from a study of blood T cell repertoires in COVID-19. TCRdb's table, derived via immunoSEQ multiplex PCR, lists solely in-frame clones and lacks some. The table shows roughly 97,000 clones, with over 75% occurring only once. This clonotype originated in a man in his 70s with acute or convalescent COVID-19. The sequenced sample was peripheral blood.

CDR3 DNA: TGTGCCAGCAGTTTGGGGGGGAAATTCCAGCAGTACTTC. It is translated as CASSLGGKFQQYF. The chain carries TRBV28 and TRBJ2-7; 7 nucleotides align to TRBD2. Germline V gene sequence: CDR1 MDHEN, CDR2 SYDVKM. Losses at the gene ends were 3 bases for V and 8 bases for J; bases not matched to a gene: 7. This CDR3 is 13 amino acids long.